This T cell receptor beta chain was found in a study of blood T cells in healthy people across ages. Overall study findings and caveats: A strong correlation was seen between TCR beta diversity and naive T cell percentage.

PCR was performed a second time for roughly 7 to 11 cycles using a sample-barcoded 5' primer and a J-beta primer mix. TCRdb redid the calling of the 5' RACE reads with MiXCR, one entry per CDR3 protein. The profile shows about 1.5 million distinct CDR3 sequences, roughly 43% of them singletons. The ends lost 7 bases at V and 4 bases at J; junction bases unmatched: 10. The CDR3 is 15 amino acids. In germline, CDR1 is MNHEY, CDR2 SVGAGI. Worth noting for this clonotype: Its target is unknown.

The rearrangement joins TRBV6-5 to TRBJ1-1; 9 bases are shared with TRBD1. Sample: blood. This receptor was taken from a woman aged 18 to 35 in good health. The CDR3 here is CASNLDRGLGTEAFF. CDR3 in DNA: TGTGCCAGCAACTTGGACAGGGGACTGGGCACTGAAGCTTTCTTT.